This section outlines one T cell receptor beta chain sequence together with its context. The antigen is undetermined. Samples underwent the assay at deep level. Methods used by the authors: Because ImmunoSEQ provided only junction sequences with no quality scores, the filtering differed. Clones were sequenced by immunoSEQ multiplex PCR, and TCRdb holds only the in-frame ones, with some missing. V and J calls and clone size are given by that table; D and trimming were obtained from the DNA. The data show about 2.3 million clones, 85% to 95% seen once. This entry is derived from a study of shared clonotypes between healthy human individuals. Study-wide context: Per donor, CD8 memory used one plate, CD8 naive used two, CD4 memory used three and CD4 naive used three. Findings and limits, study-wide: Naive subsets typically showed greater estimated richness than memory subsets.

In germline, CDR1 is MNHEY, CDR2 SVGAGI. The CDR3 is made up of 14 amino acids. V gave up 8 bases and J gave up 6 bases; unmatched junction bases: 11. The V call is TRBV6-5, the J call TRBJ2-3, with TRBD1 identical over 7 bases. The clonotype was recovered from a man younger than 35 in good health. Some clones in this sample may be carry-over from other donors' samples. The sequenced sample was naive CD4+ T cells from PBMCs. Subset here: CD45RA+ positively selected. Here the CDR3 DNA reads TGTGCCAGCGCCGGGACAGAGATGTCGGATACGCAGTATTTT. Its translation is CASAGTEMSDTQYF.